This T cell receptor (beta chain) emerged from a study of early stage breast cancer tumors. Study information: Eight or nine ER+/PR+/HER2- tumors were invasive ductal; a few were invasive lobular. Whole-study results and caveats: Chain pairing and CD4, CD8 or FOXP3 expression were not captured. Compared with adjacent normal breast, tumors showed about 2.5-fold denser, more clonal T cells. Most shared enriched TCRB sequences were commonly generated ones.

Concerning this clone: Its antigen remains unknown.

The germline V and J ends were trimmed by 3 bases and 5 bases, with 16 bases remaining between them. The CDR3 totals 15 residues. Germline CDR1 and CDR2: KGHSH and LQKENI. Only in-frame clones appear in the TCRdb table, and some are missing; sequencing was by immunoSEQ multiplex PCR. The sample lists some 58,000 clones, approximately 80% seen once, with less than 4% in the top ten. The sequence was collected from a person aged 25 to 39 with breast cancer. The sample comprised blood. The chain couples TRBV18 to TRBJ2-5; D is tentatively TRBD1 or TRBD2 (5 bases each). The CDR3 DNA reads TGTGCCAGCTCACCCCCGGTGAGGGGAGAGGAGACCCAGTACTTC. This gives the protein CASSPPVRGEETQYF.